The next 2 T cell receptor beta chains were all read from a single sample in a study of radiation and T cells in renal cell carcinoma. The protocol was immunoSEQ multiplex PCR, while the TCRdb copy is restricted to in-frame clones and leaves out a portion. The sample carries 15,000 to 20,000 clones, roughly 60% recorded once. As for treatment: treatment-naive control, cytoreductive nephrectomy. Sequenced here: tumor tissue, sampled from a patient whose treatment was nephrectomy without radiotherapy. The receptors derive from a man aged 35-49 years with renal cell carcinoma.

The rearrangement joins TRBV7-9 to TRBJ2-1; 7 bases are a match to TRBD1. There are 15 residues in the CDR3. Germline lookup yields CDR1 SEHNR and CDR2 FQNEAQ (reference sequence). The junction had 11 bases not matched to a gene; V was cut back by 5 bases and J by 7 bases. CDR3 amino acids: CASSRAGGWTNEQFF. CDR3 bases: TGTGCCAGCAGCAGAGCAGGGGGTTGGACGAATGAGCAGTTCTTC. The complete variable domain, with remaining parts taken from reference TRBV7-9 and TRBJ2-1, reads DTGVSQNPRHKITKRGQNVTFRCDPISEHNRLYWYRQTLGQGPEFLTYFQNEAQLEKSRLLSDRFSAERPKGSFSTLEIQRTEQGDSAMYLCASSRAGGWTNEQFFGPGTRLTVL.

This clone showed up just a few times. The chain is built from TRBV7-9 and TRBJ1-6, with unresolved D. The CDR3 consists of 14 residues. With 5 bases removed from V and 7 bases from J, the gap between germline ends came to 12 bases. The germline CDR1 and CDR2 sequences are SEHNR and FQNEAQ (reference sequence). CDR3 nucleotide sequence: TGTGCCAGCAGCCCGGACGTCCAAAATTCACCCCTCCACTTT. Translating it yields CASSPDVQNSPLHF.